The sample holds many counts of the clone carrying this T cell receptor (beta chain). Antigen specificity is unknown. The sample originates from a study of T cell repertoires in cytomegalovirus infection. General study points: HLA-C-restricted CMV-specific TCR beta clonotypes prevailed in the ex vivo response.

Germline V gene sequence: CDR1 MDHEN, CDR2 SYDVKM. Between the trimmed V and J ends, which lost 2 bases and 8 bases, there was a span of 21 bases. This CDR3 has 16 amino acids. A single record per CDR3 protein comes from TCRdb applying MiXCR to the reads. The data contain around 260,000 distinct CDR3 sequences, roughly 10% of them singletons. This TCR derives from a human donor in good health (CMV status not recorded). Some clones in this sample may be carry-over from other donors' samples. The chain couples TRBV28 to TRBJ1-2, with D perhaps matching TRBD1 (5 bases). The sequenced sample consisted of PBMCs. The CDR3 region has the DNA TGTGCCAGCAGTTTAGCTCTTAGTGCCTCCCGGGGGGGCTACACCTTC. This sequence encodes CASSLALSASRGGYTF.